Below are 11 T cell receptor beta chains sequenced from a single sample in a study of blood T cell repertoires in COVID-19. Produced via immunoSEQ multiplex PCR; TCRdb's table is partial and in-frame only. The sample includes some 220,000 clones, approximately 78% of them seen just once. Sequencing was carried out using peripheral blood. Source of these receptors: a woman between 65 and 79 years old with COVID-19, enrolled during active disease.

J is TRBJ1-1 and V is TRBV6-5; possible D gene TRBD1, 6 bases. This CDR3 is 15 amino acids long. The germline V and J ends were trimmed by 1 base and 7 bases, with 16 bases remaining between them. Germline V lookup: CDR1 MNHEY, CDR2 SVGAGI. The CDR3 here is CASSYWGHRVGEAFF. The CDR3 nucleotides read TGTGCCAGCAGTTACTGGGGGCACAGGGTGGGTGAAGCTTTCTTT.

V gene TRBV4-3 combines with J gene TRBJ2-1, with TRBD2 matching 8 bases. V lost 1 base to trimming and J lost 1 base; unmatched junction nucleotides: 0. Germline V gives CDR1 LGHNA, CDR2 YSLEER. This CDR3 comprises 15 residues. The CDR3 region has the DNA TGCGCCAGCAGCCAAGCGGGAGGGTCCTACAATGAGCAGTTCTTC. It yields the protein CASSQAGGSYNEQFF.

This clone was seen more than once but under ten times. CDR3 residues: CASSEVGVETQYF. In DNA, the CDR3 is TGTGCCAGCAGTGAAGTAGGGGTGGAGACCCAGTACTTC. The chain joins TRBV2 to TRBJ2-5, with D possibly matching TRBD1 (5 bases). The germline V gene encodes CDR1 SNHLY and CDR2 FYNNEI. This CDR3 spans 13 amino acids. V dropped 1 base and J dropped 5 bases, with 8 bases sitting between them.

V is TRBV11-2 and J is TRBJ1-2; D not certain. Trimming left V 4 bases short and J 0 bases short, with 12 bases between. Germline loops: CDR1 SGHAT, CDR2 FQNNGV. This CDR3 has 15 amino acids. The chain's CDR3 is CASSSLPSTNYGYTF. As DNA, the CDR3 is TGTGCCAGCAGCTCGCTCCCCAGTACTAACTATGGCTACACCTTC.

This clone was seen a single time. This chain uses TRBV30 with TRBJ1-1; weak D call: TRBD1 (6 bases). Per the germline V gene, CDR1 is GTSNPN and CDR2 is SVGIG (reference sequence). The CDR3 runs 15 residues. The V gene lost 3 bases and the J gene lost 3 bases, with 17 bases spanning the gap. This CDR3 is CAWRLPDRTHTEAFF. DNA for the CDR3: TGTGCCTGGAGGCTTCCGGACAGAACCCACACTGAAGCTTTCTTT.

The chain employs TRBV15 and TRBJ2-7; 8 bases are a match to TRBD2. V lost 1 base, J lost 0 bases, and 5 bases stayed unmatched. Germline V CDR1 and CDR2: LNHNV, YYDKDF (reference sequence). The CDR3 consists of 16 residues. DNA of the CDR3: TGTGCCACCAGCAGAGTAGTAGGGACTAGCTCCTACGAGCAGTACTTC. It specifies CATSRVVGTSSYEQYF.

This rearrangement joins TRBV20-1 to TRBJ2-1, with 7 bases matching TRBD2. The CDR3 contains 16 residues. Per the germline V gene, CDR1 is DFQATT and CDR2 is SNEGSKA (reference sequence). Losses at the gene ends were 3 bases for V and 6 bases for J; bases not matched to a gene: 14. CDR3 nucleotide sequence: TGCAGTGCTAGTTCTAGGGCCAGCGGGATTAGCAATGAGCAGTTCTTC. It is translated as CSASSRASGISNEQFF.

The genes are TRBV5-1 and TRBJ1-1; D is ambiguous. Per germline, CDR1 SGHRS and CDR2 YFSETQ. Trimming took off 0 bases at V and 5 bases at J, with 11 bases between the two ends. The CDR3 length is 14 residues. The CDR3 loop is CASSLAEVRTEAFF. CDR3 coding DNA: TGCGCCAGCAGCTTGGCGGAGGTGAGAACTGAAGCTTTCTTT.

This chain uses TRBV3-1 (or the pseudogene TRBV3-2) with TRBJ2-7; 11 nucleotides align to TRBD1. The germline V gene encodes CDR1 LGHDT and CDR2 YNNKEL (reference sequence). CDR3 length: 14 amino acids. The junction had 3 bases not matched to a gene; V was cut back by 4 bases and J by 4 bases. DNA for the CDR3: TGTGCCAGCAGCCGGACAGGGGGCCGGTACGAGCAGTACTTC. It specifies CASSRTGGRYEQYF.

The rearrangement links TRBV21-1 to TRBJ2-7; the DNA was not used to check the table's D call, TRBD2. TRBV21-1 is a listed pseudogene. The CDR3 is 21 residues long. CDR3 region: CASTSLTGGLAGAPQSYEQYF. The CDR3 DNA follows: TGTGCCAGCACCTCACTCACCGGGGGACTAGCGGGAGCCCCCCAGTCCTACGAGCAGTACTTC.

The chain joins TRBV2 to TRBJ1-5; 7 bases line up with TRBD1. The V segment lost 3 bases and the J segment 4 bases; nucleotides outside the gene matches: 6. CDR3 length equals 15 residues. Germline V gene lookup returns CDR1 SNHLY and CDR2 FYNNEI. The CDR3 nucleotides read TGTGCCAGCAGTGACTGGGCAGGGGGGAATCAGCCCCAGCATTTT. This gives the protein CASSDWAGGNQPQHF.